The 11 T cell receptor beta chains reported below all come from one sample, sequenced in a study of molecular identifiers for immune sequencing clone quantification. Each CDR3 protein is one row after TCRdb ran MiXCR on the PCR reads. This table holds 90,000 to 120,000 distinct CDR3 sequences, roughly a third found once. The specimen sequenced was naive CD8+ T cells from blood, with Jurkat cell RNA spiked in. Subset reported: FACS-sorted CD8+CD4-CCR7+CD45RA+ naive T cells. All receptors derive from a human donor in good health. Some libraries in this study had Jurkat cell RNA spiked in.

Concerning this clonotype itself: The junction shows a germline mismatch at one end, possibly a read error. CDR3 in DNA: TGTGCCAGCAGGCGTACTGACCTGGAACCTGGGGCCATCGTCCTGACTTTC. Its translation is CASRRTDLEPGAIVLTF. The chain links TRBV6-5 to TRBJ2-6; tentatively, D is TRBD1 (5 bases). This CDR3 comprises 17 residues. Germline lookup yields CDR1 MNHEY and CDR2 SVGAGI.

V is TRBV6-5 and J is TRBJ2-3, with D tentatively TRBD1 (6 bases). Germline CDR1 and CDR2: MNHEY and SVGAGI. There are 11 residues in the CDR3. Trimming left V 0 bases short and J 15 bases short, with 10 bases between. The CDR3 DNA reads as TGTGCCAGCAGTTACTCGGGGGCCACCTATTTT. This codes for CASSYSGATYF.

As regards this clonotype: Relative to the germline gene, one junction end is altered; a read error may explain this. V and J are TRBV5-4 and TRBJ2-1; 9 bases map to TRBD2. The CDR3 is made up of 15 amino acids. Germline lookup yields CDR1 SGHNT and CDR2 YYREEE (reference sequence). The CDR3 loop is CARSSLAGMGNEQFF. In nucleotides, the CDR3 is TGTGCCAGAAGCTCGCTAGCGGGAATGGGCAATGAGCAGTTCTTC.

CDR3: CASRVDSYYGYTF. The CDR3 DNA follows: TGTGCCAGCAGGGTCGACAGTTACTATGGCTACACCTTC. The J gene is TRBJ1-2, the V gene TRBV12-3 or TRBV12-4, with D maybe TRBD1 (5 bases). The CDR3 length is 13 residues. V lost 6 bases, J lost 3 bases, and 11 bases lay in between.

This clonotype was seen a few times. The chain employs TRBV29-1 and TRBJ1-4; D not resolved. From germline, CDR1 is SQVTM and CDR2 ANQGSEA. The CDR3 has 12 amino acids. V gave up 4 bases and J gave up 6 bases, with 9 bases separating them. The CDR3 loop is CSVAVGDEKLFF. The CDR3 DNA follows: TGCAGCGTTGCTGTGGGAGATGAAAAACTGTTTTTT.

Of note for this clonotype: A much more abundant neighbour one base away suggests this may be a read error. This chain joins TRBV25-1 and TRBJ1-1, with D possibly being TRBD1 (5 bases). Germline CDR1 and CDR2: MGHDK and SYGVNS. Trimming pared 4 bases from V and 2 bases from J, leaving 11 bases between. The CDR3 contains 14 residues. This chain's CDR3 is CASSVGTDNTEAFF. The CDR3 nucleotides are TGTGCCAGCAGTGTCGGGACGGACAACACTGAAGCTTTCTTT. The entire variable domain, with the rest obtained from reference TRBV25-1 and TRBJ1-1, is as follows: EADIYQTPRYLVIGTGKKITLECSQTMGHDKMYWYQQDPGMELHLIHYSYGVNSTEKGDLSSESTVSRIRTEHFPLTLESARPSHTSQYLCASSVGTDNTEAFFGQGTRLTVV.

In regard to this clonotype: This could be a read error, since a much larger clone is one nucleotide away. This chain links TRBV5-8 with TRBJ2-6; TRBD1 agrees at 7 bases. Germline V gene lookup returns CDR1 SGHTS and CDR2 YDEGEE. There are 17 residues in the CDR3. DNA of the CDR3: TGTGCCGGCGAGAGGGACAGCACCCGCTCTGGGGCCAGCGTCCTGACTTTC. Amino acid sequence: CAGERDSTRSGASVLTF. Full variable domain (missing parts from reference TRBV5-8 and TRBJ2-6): EAGVTQSPTHLIKTRGQQATLRCSPISGHTSVYWYQQALGLGLQFLLWYDEGEERNRGNFPPRFSGRQFPNYSSELNVNALELEDSALYLCAGERDSTRSGASVLTFGAGSRLTVL.

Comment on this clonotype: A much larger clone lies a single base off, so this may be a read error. This CDR3 is CASSQGGRSTDTQNF. The CDR3 DNA reads as TGCGCCAGCAGCCAAGGGGGACGGAGCACAGATACGCAGAATTTT. The chain carries TRBV4-3 and TRBJ2-3; D may correspond to TRBD1 or TRBD2 (5 bases each). CDR1 and CDR2 (germline): LGHNA, YSLEER. The CDR3 consists of 15 residues.

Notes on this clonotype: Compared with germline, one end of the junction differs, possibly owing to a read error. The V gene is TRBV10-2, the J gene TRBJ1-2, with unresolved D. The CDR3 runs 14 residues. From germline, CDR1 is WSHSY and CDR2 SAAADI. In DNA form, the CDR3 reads TGCGCCAGCAGTGAGTCAAGGAGCCCGTATGGCCACACCTTC. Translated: CASSESRSPYGHTF.

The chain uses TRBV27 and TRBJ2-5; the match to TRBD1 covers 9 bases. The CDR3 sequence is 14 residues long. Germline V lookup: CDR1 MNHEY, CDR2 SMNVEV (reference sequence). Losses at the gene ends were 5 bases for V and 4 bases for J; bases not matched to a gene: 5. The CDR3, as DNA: TGTGCCAGCAGTCCACAGGGGGCGAGAGAGACCCAGTACTTC. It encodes CASSPQGARETQYF.

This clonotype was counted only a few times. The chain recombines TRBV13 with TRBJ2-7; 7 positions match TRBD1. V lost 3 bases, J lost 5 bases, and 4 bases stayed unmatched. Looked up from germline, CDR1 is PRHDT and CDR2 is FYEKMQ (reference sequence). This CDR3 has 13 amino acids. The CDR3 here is CASSFYRGNEQYF. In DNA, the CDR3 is TGTGCCAGCAGCTTCTACAGGGGTAACGAGCAGTACTTC.